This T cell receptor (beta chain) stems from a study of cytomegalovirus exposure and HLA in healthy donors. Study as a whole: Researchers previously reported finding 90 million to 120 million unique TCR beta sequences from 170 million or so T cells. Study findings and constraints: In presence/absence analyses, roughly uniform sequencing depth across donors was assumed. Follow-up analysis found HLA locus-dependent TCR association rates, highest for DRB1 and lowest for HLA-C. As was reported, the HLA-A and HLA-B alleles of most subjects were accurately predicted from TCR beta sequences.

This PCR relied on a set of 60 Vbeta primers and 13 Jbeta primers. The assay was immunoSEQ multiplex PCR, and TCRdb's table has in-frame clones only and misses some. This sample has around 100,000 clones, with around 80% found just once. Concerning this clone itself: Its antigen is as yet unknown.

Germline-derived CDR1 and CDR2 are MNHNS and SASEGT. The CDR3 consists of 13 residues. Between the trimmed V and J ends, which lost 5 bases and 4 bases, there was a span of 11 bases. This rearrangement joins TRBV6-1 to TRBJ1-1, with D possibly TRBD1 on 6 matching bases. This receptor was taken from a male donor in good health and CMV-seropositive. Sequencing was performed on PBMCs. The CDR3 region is CASSRGGRTEAFF. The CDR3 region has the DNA TGTGCCAGCAGTCGCGGGGGGCGCACTGAAGCTTTCTTT.